One sample yielded the 20 T cell receptor beta chains listed below, sequenced in a study of cytomegalovirus exposure and HLA in healthy donors. TCRdb keeps only in-frame clones here, not all; method: immunoSEQ multiplex PCR. The sample holds fewer than 60,000 clones, roughly 93% seen once. What was sequenced was PBMCs. These receptor sequences come from a woman aged 18-29 years in good health and CMV-seropositive.

The rearrangement links TRBV2 to TRBJ2-5, with 7 bases identical to TRBD1. Trimming cost V 7 bases and J 7 bases; bases outside gene matches: 9. CDR1 is SNHLY and CDR2 is FYNNEI in the germline V gene. The CDR3 is 13 residues long. DNA for the CDR3: TGTGCCAGCAACCCGGACCCAGGGGGGACCCAGTACTTC. This encodes CASNPDPGGTQYF.

This clone was recorded once. This chain links TRBV11-3 with TRBJ2-1; maybe TRBD2 (5 bases). The germline V and J ends were trimmed by 3 bases and 0 bases, with 9 bases remaining between them. This CDR3 is built from 15 residues. The germline gives CDR1 SGHNT, CDR2 YENEEA. For the CDR3, the DNA is TGTGCCAGCAGCTTTACGGGGAACTCCTACAATGAGCAGTTCTTC. Protein: CASSFTGNSYNEQFF.

This chain connects TRBV14 to TRBJ1-2, with 8 nucleotides matching TRBD1. CDR1 is SGHDN and CDR2 is FVKESK in the germline V gene. The CDR3 sequence is 13 residues long. Germline trimming cut 4 bases from V and 4 bases from J; bases unmatched to any gene: 2. As DNA, the CDR3 is TGTGCCAGCAGCCTTGGGACAGGCTATGGCTACACCTTC. It translates to CASSLGTGYGYTF. The variable domain in full, with the rest retrieved from reference TRBV14 and TRBJ1-2, is EAGVTQFPSHSVIEKGQTVTLRCDPISGHDNLYWYRRVMGKEIKFLLHFVKESKQDESGMPNNRFLAERTGGTYSTLKVQPAELEDSGVYFCASSLGTGYGYTFGSGTRLTVV.

The gene calls are TRBV7-2 and TRBJ2-6; TRBD2 aligns across 14 bases. J lost 4 bases, V lost 0 bases, and 8 bases had no gene match. CDR3 length equals 20 residues. CDR1 and CDR2 from the germline V gene are SGHTA and FQGNSA. The chain's CDR3 is CASSLAGTSGGLWGANVLTF. CDR3 in DNA: TGTGCCAGCAGCTTAGCCGGGACTAGCGGGGGCTTGTGGGGGGCCAACGTCCTGACTTTC.

This chain links TRBV27 with TRBJ1-2; 8 bases line up with TRBD1. Germline V gene data show CDR1 as MNHEY and CDR2 as SMNVEV (reference sequence). The CDR3 has 14 amino acids. J lost 6 bases, V lost 2 bases, and 5 bases had no gene match. The CDR3: CASSLRRGPNGYTF. CDR3 in DNA: TGTGCCAGCAGTTTACGCAGGGGGCCTAATGGCTACACCTTC.

The genes are TRBV4-2 and TRBJ2-6, with TRBD2 identical over 7 bases. The J segment lost 0 bases and the V segment lost 1 base, leaving 6 bases of the junction unmatched. The CDR3 has 18 amino acids. Germline CDR1 is LGHNA and CDR2 is YNFKEQ. The DNA for the CDR3 is TGTGCCAGCAGCCAAGGAGGAGCGGGGAGCTCTGGGGCCAACGTCCTGACTTTC. It codes for CASSQGGAGSSGANVLTF.

The V and J genes are TRBV25-1 and TRBJ2-2; 11 nucleotides match TRBD2. CDR3 length: 15 residues. Trimming at V came to 4 bases and at J to 3 bases, leaving 1 base not matched to a gene. CDR1 is MGHDK, CDR2 SYGVNS, per germline. CDR3 nucleotide sequence: TGTGCCAGCAGTGCTAGCGGGGGGCACACCGGGGAGCTGTTTTTT. Translated, it gives CASSASGGHTGELFF.

This chain uses TRBV10-1 with TRBJ2-2; 9 nucleotides match TRBD1. Germline CDR1 reads WNHNN; CDR2 reads SYGVQD (reference sequence). Trimming cost V 0 bases and J 6 bases; bases outside gene matches: 5. The CDR3 runs to 16 residues. CDR3 sequence (DNA): TGCGCCAGCAGTGAGTCTAGACAGGGGGGGTCCGGGGAGCTGTTTTTT. Protein: CASSESRQGGSGELFF.

The CDR3 DNA follows: TGTGCCAGCAGCGTAATTACGGGGACTGAAGCTTTCTTT. Translated: CASSVITGTEAFF. V is TRBV9 and J is TRBJ1-1; no firm D call. CDR3 length: 13 residues. Trimming stripped 1 base from V and 5 bases from J, with 9 bases between. Germline-derived CDR1 and CDR2 are SGDLS and YYNGEE.

The chain employs TRBV28 and TRBJ1-2, with D unresolved. Looked up from germline, CDR1 is MDHEN and CDR2 is SYDVKM. The CDR3 consists of 15 residues. V was shortened by 5 bases and J by 4 bases, with 17 bases between the two germline ends. CDR3 nucleotide sequence: TGTGCCAGCAGTCCCGGAGATGAGAATTTCTATGGCTACACCTTC. This gives the protein CASSPGDENFYGYTF.

The chain couples TRBV21-1 to TRBJ1-3; the table's D call, TRBD1, was not checked against the DNA. TRBV21-1 corresponds to a pseudogene. The CDR3 is 17 amino acids. Written as DNA, the CDR3 is TGTGCCAGCAGCAAAGCGAGACAAAGAAGATCTGGAAACACCATATATTTT. Translating it yields CASSKARQRRSGNTIYF.

The rearrangement links TRBV6-5 to TRBJ2-1; TRBD2 matches at 8 bases. Unmatched junction bases numbered 9, after V lost 7 bases and J lost 7 bases. This CDR3 is 14 amino acids long. Germline V gene data show CDR1 as MNHEY and CDR2 as SVGAGI. The CDR3 DNA follows: TGTGCCAGCAAACTACTAGCGGCGGGGAATGAGCAGTTCTTC. Its translation: CASKLLAAGNEQFF.

V and J are TRBV18 and TRBJ1-2, with D perhaps TRBD1 (5 bases). The V end lost 2 bases, the J end lost 6 bases, and 13 bases lay between the germline ends. Germline CDR1 is KGHSH and CDR2 is LQKENI. The CDR3 sequence is 14 residues long. CDR3 bases: TGTGCCAGCTCACCAGCCCAGACAGCAGATGGCTACACCTTC. This encodes CASSPAQTADGYTF.

The chain links TRBV7-9 to TRBJ2-3; 8 bases map to TRBD1. This CDR3 spans 15 amino acids. V lost 3 bases and J lost 3; bases outside the gene matches: 5. Germline CDR1 and CDR2: SEHNR and FQNEAQ (reference sequence). CDR3 coding DNA: TGTGCCAGCAGCTTGCAAACAGGGGGAACAGATACGCAGTATTTT. Translating gives CASSLQTGGTDTQYF.

The rearrangement joins TRBV10-2 to TRBJ2-7; TRBD2 might be the D (5 bases). Germline V CDR1 and CDR2: WSHSY, SAAADI. The CDR3 is 13 residues long. The V gene lost 2 bases and the J gene lost 2 bases, with 7 bases spanning the gap. Written as DNA, the CDR3 is TGCGCCAGCAGTGAGCCCGGGGCCTACGAGCAGTACTTC. It translates to CASSEPGAYEQYF.

The genes are TRBV7-2 and TRBJ1-5, with D possibly TRBD1 on 5 matching bases. Trimming removed 5 bases from V and 2 bases from J, with 13 bases in between. The germline CDR1 and CDR2 sequences are SGHTA and FQGNSA. The CDR3 consists of 15 residues. The CDR3 region has the DNA TGTGCCAGCAGCAAAGCGGGGGTACGCAATCAGCCCCAGCATTTT. This gives the protein CASSKAGVRNQPQHF.

A word on this clone: A read error may account for a junction end that differs from germline. This sequence joins TRBV6-1 and TRBJ1-2; D remains ambiguous. The CDR3 is made up of 15 amino acids. The germline V gene has CDR1 MNHNS and CDR2 SASEGT. CDR3 sequence reads: CASTEMSGNWYGYTF. For the CDR3, the DNA is TGTGCCAGCACTGAAATGTCAGGCAATTGGTATGGCTACACCTTC.

Here the CDR3 reads CASSPDLSGELFF. CDR3 bases: TGTGCCAGCTCACCTGACTTGTCCGGGGAGCTGTTTTTT. This chain joins TRBV18 and TRBJ2-2; D unclear. V was pared by 3 bases and J by 6 bases, with 8 bases between. There are 13 residues in the CDR3. Per the germline V gene, CDR1 is KGHSH and CDR2 is LQKENI.

The chain links TRBV7-8 to TRBJ2-7; tentatively, D is TRBD2 (6 bases). The germline CDR1 and CDR2 sequences are SGHVS and FQNEAQ. The CDR3 totals 12 residues. Trimming took off 7 bases at V and 3 bases at J, with 10 bases between the two ends. The CDR3 DNA follows: TGTGCCAGCACGGGTAGCGGCTACGAGCAGTACTTC. Protein product: CASTGSGYEQYF.

The chain carries TRBV29-1 and TRBJ2-5; 7 bases line up with TRBD2. Germline assignment: CDR1 SQVTM and CDR2 ANQGSEA. The CDR3 totals 13 residues. V lost 7 bases to trimming and J lost 3 bases; unmatched junction nucleotides: 8. CDR3 in amino acids: CSAEALAEETQYF. CDR3 nucleotide sequence: TGCAGCGCCGAGGCGCTAGCGGAAGAGACCCAGTACTTC.